This T cell receptor (beta chain) is drawn from a study of blood T cell repertoires in COVID-19. Assay used: immunoSEQ multiplex PCR; TCRdb lists only in-frame clones, some missing. The top ten clones hold under 2% of a sample with roughly 380,000 clones, roughly 90% of them seen once. Trimming removed 6 bases from V and 0 bases from J; junction bases left unmatched: 4. Germline lookup yields CDR1 WNHNN and CDR2 SYGVQD (reference sequence). There are 15 residues in the CDR3. Seattle participants joined during active infection and were tracked over time. This chain joins TRBV10-1 and TRBJ2-1; 8 nucleotides align to TRBD1. The source is a woman aged 35 to 49 with COVID-19, enrolled during active disease. The sequenced material came from peripheral blood. The chain's CDR3 is CASRRTGSSYNEQFF. CDR3 sequence (DNA): TGCGCCAGCAGGAGGACAGGGAGCTCCTACAATGAGCAGTTCTTC.